What follows are 29 T cell receptor beta chains derived from one specimen sequenced in a study of human T cells and chemical hapten exposure. Via MiXCR, TCRdb re-called the RACE reads, giving one row per CDR3 protein. The table records more than 150,000 distinct CDR3 sequences, around 13% of them present only once. Time point denoted: patch test 1, 2 weeks after DPC sensitization. Treatment in this sample: therapeutic diphenylcyclopropenone sensitization with weekly scalp DPC. The sequencing used whole blood, collected in connection with sensitization to the hapten diphenylcyclopropenone (DPC). The receptors derive from a woman aged 25 to 39 with alopecia areata. Some clones in this sample may be carry-over from other donors' samples.

The CDR3 here is CASSHQQRIPETQYF. CDR3 coding DNA: TGTGCCAGCAGCCACCAACAGCGTATCCCGGAGACCCAGTACTTC. The chain combines TRBV14 with TRBJ2-5; no clear D. The germline V gene encodes CDR1 SGHDN and CDR2 FVKESK. CDR3 length: 15 residues. The V end lost 3 bases, the J end lost 5 bases, and 16 bases lay between the germline ends.

This clonotype came up a few times. The chain is built from TRBV18 and TRBJ2-3; D uncertain. Trimming shortened V by 2 bases and J by 3 bases, and 9 bases separated the two germline ends. Germline CDR1 and CDR2: KGHSH and LQKENI. The CDR3 is 14 amino acids. CDR3 residues: CASSPSTMTDTQYF. The CDR3 bases are TGTGCCAGCTCACCAAGCACGATGACAGATACGCAGTATTTT.

Remarks on this clonotype: Relative to the germline gene, one junction end is altered; a read error may explain this. V usage is TRBV10-3 and J usage is TRBJ2-5, with D unclear. Germline V gives CDR1 ENHRY, CDR2 SYGVKD. CDR3 size: 14 residues. The CDR3 loop is CAISESTGEETQYF. For the CDR3, the DNA is TGTGCCATCAGTGAGTCGACTGGAGAAGAGACCCAGTACTTT.

In this sample, this clonotype turned up many times. DNA of the CDR3: TGTGCCAGCAGACAGGGGGCCGATCAGCCCCAGCATTTT. Protein: CASRQGADQPQHF. The J gene is TRBJ1-5, the V gene TRBV12-3 or TRBV12-4; 9 nucleotides agree with TRBD1. V shed 6 bases, J shed 5 bases, and the junction held 2 bases outside the gene matches. The CDR3 extends over 13 amino acids.

This clonotype has a count of ten or more. This sequence joins TRBV5-1 and TRBJ2-2; 9 bases align to TRBD1. The CDR3 is 17 amino acids. V lost 3 bases, J lost 4 bases, and 10 bases stayed unmatched. The germline V gene encodes CDR1 SGHRS and CDR2 YFSETQ. The CDR3 reads CASSSSSGTGSTGELFF. The CDR3 coding sequence is TGCGCCAGCAGCTCCAGCTCCGGGACAGGGAGCACCGGGGAGCTGTTTTTT.

This chain connects TRBV9 to TRBJ2-1; 10 nucleotides agree with TRBD2. The V and J ends lost 6 bases and 7 bases, in that order; junction bases with no gene match: 10. This CDR3 has 15 amino acids. Germline loops: CDR1 SGDLS, CDR2 YYNGEE. The CDR3 spells CASNPAGGPTNEQFF. The DNA for the CDR3 is TGTGCCAGCAACCCAGCGGGAGGGCCGACGAATGAGCAGTTCTTC.

The chain carries TRBV20-1 and TRBJ1-5, with 9 bases aligning to TRBD1. CDR1 and CDR2 from the germline V gene are DFQATT and SNEGSKA (reference sequence). The trim removed 5 bases at V and 6 bases at J, leaving 5 bases unmatched. The CDR3 is made up of 13 amino acids. Here the CDR3 DNA reads TGCAGTGCTTTGGGACAGGGCAGTCAGCCCCAGCATTTT. Translating it yields CSALGQGSQPQHF.

This chain connects TRBV28 to TRBJ1-1, with a tentative D call TRBD1 (6 bases). CDR3 length: 14 residues. Trimming took 6 bases from V and 1 from J, leaving 12 bases between them. Germline CDR1 is MDHEN and CDR2 is SYDVKM. The CDR3 coding sequence is TGTGCCAGCAGGCGGGGGGGCTCGAACACTGAAGCTTTCTTT. It specifies CASRRGGSNTEAFF.

This clonotype has only a few counts. J is TRBJ2-7 and V is TRBV7-2; D is unclear. This CDR3 comprises 16 residues. V was pared by 0 bases and J by 0 bases, with 12 bases between. Germline CDR1 reads SGHTA; CDR2 reads FQGNSA. The CDR3 region has the DNA TGTGCCAGCAGCTTAGCCGTTGACCCGAGCTCCTACGAGCAGTACTTC. Translating it yields CASSLAVDPSSYEQYF.

This clonotype turned up a few times. This chain uses TRBV3-1 with TRBJ1-2; the match to TRBD1 covers 7 bases. CDR1 LGHDT and CDR2 YNNKEL come from the germline V gene (reference sequence). The CDR3 is made up of 13 amino acids. Trimming took 1 base from V and 7 from J; bases not matched to a gene: 3. The DNA of the CDR3 is TGTGCCAGCAGCCAAGTGCAGGGGGGTGGCTACACCTTC. Translated, it gives CASSQVQGGGYTF.

Ten or more counts support this clonotype. CDR3 DNA sequence: TGTGCCAGCAGCTCGACAGGGGTGAACACTGAAGCTTTCTTT. It encodes CASSSTGVNTEAFF. The gene calls are TRBV11-2 and TRBJ1-1; 8 nucleotides line up with TRBD1. CDR3 length: 14 residues. CDR1 and CDR2 (germline): SGHAT, FQNNGV. V trimming: 4 bases; J trimming: 0 bases; junction bases outside the gene matches: 1. Based on the CDR3 plus reference TRBV11-2 and TRBJ1-1, the full variable domain is EAGVAQSPRYKIIEKRQSVAFWCNPISGHATLYWYQQILGQGPKLLIQFQNNGVVDDSQLPKDRFSAERLKGVDSTLKIQPAKLEDSAVYLCASSSTGVNTEAFFGQGTRLTVV.

V usage is TRBV7-6 and J usage is TRBJ1-6; no reliable D call. Germline V CDR1 and CDR2: SGHVS, FNYEAQ. The CDR3 runs to 14 residues. Trimming took 1 base from V and 7 from J, leaving 8 bases between them. CDR3 sequence (DNA): TGTGCCAGCAGCTTAGGCGAGGTCAATTCACCCCTCCACTTT. Translating gives CASSLGEVNSPLHF.

This clonotype was seen only a few times. The gene calls are TRBV6-2 or TRBV6-3 and TRBJ2-5; 11 bases match TRBD2. Trimming took 7 bases from V and 1 from J; bases not matched to a gene: 11. The CDR3 covers 17 residues. The germline gives CDR1 MNHEY, CDR2 SVGEGT. The CDR3 is CASTLAGGPLPQETQYF. CDR3 in DNA: TGTGCCAGCACCTTAGCGGGAGGGCCTCTACCCCAAGAGACCCAGTACTTC.

In this sample, this clonotype turned up a few times. This chain's CDR3 is CASSPPGPRSGNTIYF. The CDR3 bases are TGTGCCAGCAGCCCTCCCGGGCCGCGGTCTGGAAACACCATATATTTT. V is TRBV6-6 and J is TRBJ1-3; D is unresolved. CDR3 length: 16 residues. CDR1 and CDR2 from the germline V gene are MNHNY and SVGAGI (reference sequence). V was clipped by 6 bases and J by 1 base, with 16 bases between them.

The chain employs TRBV2 and TRBJ2-1; the D gene could be TRBD1 or TRBD2 (5 bases each). V lost 6 bases, J lost 9 bases, and 24 bases lay in between. This CDR3 spans 16 amino acids. Germline assignment: CDR1 SNHLY and CDR2 FYNNEI. CDR3 sequence: CASSQVIPGPWGEQFF. For the CDR3, the DNA is TGTGCCAGCAGCCAAGTCATCCCGGGGCCATGGGGTGAGCAGTTCTTC.

Ten or more counts support this clonotype. The rearrangement joins TRBV29-1 to TRBJ2-7; 8 bases are a match to TRBD2. Germline V gene lookup returns CDR1 SQVTM and CDR2 ANQGSEA. Trimming cost V 5 bases and J 0 bases; bases outside gene matches: 9. This CDR3 comprises 15 residues. The CDR3 region has the DNA TGCAGCGTTCGGGATGTAGCGGGGCACTCCTACGAGCAGTACTTC. Translated, it gives CSVRDVAGHSYEQYF.

This chain links TRBV4-3 with TRBJ1-6, with a tentative D call TRBD1 (6 bases). CDR3 length: 16 amino acids. The V gene lost 0 bases and the J gene lost 7 bases, with 13 bases spanning the gap. Germline V gene sequence: CDR1 LGHNA, CDR2 YSLEER. DNA of the CDR3: TGCGCCAGCAGCCAAGAGGTCGGGGGCGGGAATTCACCCCTCCACTTT. Its translation: CASSQEVGGGNSPLHF.

This chain connects TRBV7-6 to TRBJ2-2, with 10 bases lining up with TRBD1. After removal of 5 bases from V and 7 bases from J, the junction contained 13 bases not matched to a gene. CDR1 and CDR2 from the germline V gene are SGHVS and FNYEAQ. This CDR3 spans 17 amino acids. The CDR3 loop reads CASSQHSGQGVGGELFF. The CDR3 nucleotides are TGTGCCAGCAGCCAACACTCCGGACAGGGGGTCGGCGGGGAGCTGTTTTTT.

V is TRBV2 and J is TRBJ1-2, with D uncertain. Trimming cost V 8 bases and J 2 bases, with 12 bases left between them. Germline V gene data show CDR1 as SNHLY and CDR2 as FYNNEI. This CDR3 contains 13 residues. The CDR3 here is CASERDLNYGYTF. CDR3 in DNA: TGTGCCAGCGAGCGGGATTTGAACTATGGCTACACCTTC.

The rearrangement uses TRBV29-1 and TRBJ1-1, with D unresolved. The CDR3 totals 10 residues. With 7 bases removed from V and 1 base from J, the gap between germline ends came to 4 bases. Per germline, CDR1 SQVTM and CDR2 ANQGSEA. The CDR3 sequence is CSGGNTEAFF. Written as DNA, the CDR3 is TGCAGCGGAGGGAACACTGAAGCTTTCTTT.

The CDR3: CASSPGLAGGFRNEQFF. The CDR3 coding sequence is TGCGCCAGCAGCCCCGGACTAGCGGGGGGATTTCGCAATGAGCAGTTCTTC. This rearrangement joins TRBV5-1 to TRBJ2-1, with TRBD2 identical over 14 bases. The CDR3 loop spans 17 amino acids. V gave up 4 bases and J gave up 6 bases; unmatched junction bases: 9. Germline V gene lookup returns CDR1 SGHRS and CDR2 YFSETQ. The full variable domain, in which reference TRBV5-1 and TRBJ2-1 provide the parts outside the CDR3, is KAGVTQTPRYLIKTRGQQVTLSCSPISGHRSVSWYQQTPGQGLQFLFEYFSETQRNKGNFPGRFSGRQFSNSRSEMNVSTLELGDSALYLCASSPGLAGGFRNEQFFGPGTRLTVL.

The J gene is TRBJ1-2, the V gene TRBV11-1; D gene ambiguous. The CDR3 is made up of 13 amino acids. V was cut by 6 bases and J by 8 bases, with 16 bases left in between. In germline, CDR1 is SGHAT, CDR2 FQDESV (reference sequence). The CDR3 loop reads CASRPTVGHGYTF. In DNA, the CDR3 is TGTGCCAGCAGACCTACAGTGGGCCACGGCTACACCTTC.

A few counts support this clonotype. The chain uses TRBV9 and TRBJ2-5; 10 bases are shared with TRBD1. Trimming removed 2 bases from V and 1 base from J; junction bases left unmatched: 2. From germline, CDR1 is SGDLS and CDR2 YYNGEE. The CDR3 is 15 amino acids. CDR3 DNA: TGTGCCAGCAGCGTCGGACAGGGGGGCCAAGAGACCCAGTACTTC. It specifies CASSVGQGGQETQYF. Using reference TRBV9 and TRBJ2-5 for the parts outside the CDR3, the full variable domain is DSGVTQTPKHLITATGQRVTLRCSPRSGDLSVYWYQQSLDQGLQFLIQYYNGEERAKGNILERFSAQQFPDLHSELNLSSLELGDSALYFCASSVGQGGQETQYFGPGTRLLVL.

This clonotype was observed many times. CDR3 bases: TGTGCCAGCAGTTTAGCTAGGGGAAAGACACCCCTCCACTTT. Translation: CASSLARGKTPLHF. The chain links TRBV12-3 or TRBV12-4 to TRBJ1-6; D is possibly TRBD1 (5 bases). The CDR3 runs to 14 residues. The V end lost 0 bases, the J end lost 11 bases, and 11 bases lay between the germline ends.

The chain is built from TRBV3-1 and TRBJ2-5; tentatively, D is TRBD2 (5 bases). CDR3 length equals 14 residues. CDR1 is LGHDT and CDR2 is YNNKEL in the germline V gene (reference sequence). V shed 2 bases and J shed 3 bases, with 10 bases lying between them. The CDR3 DNA is TGTGCCAGCAGCCAACGGACTGGTAAAGAGACCCAGTACTTC. Translated: CASSQRTGKETQYF.

This rearrangement joins TRBV27 to TRBJ2-7, with 9 bases fitting TRBD1. The germline V gene encodes CDR1 MNHEY and CDR2 SMNVEV (reference sequence). V gave up 4 bases and J gave up 1 base; unmatched junction bases: 5. CDR3 size: 15 residues. CDR3: CASSWKGQGSYEQYF. The CDR3 DNA follows: TGTGCCAGCAGTTGGAAGGGACAGGGTTCCTACGAGCAGTACTTC.

A few counts support this clonotype. The genes are TRBV6-2 or TRBV6-3 and TRBJ1-5; D may be TRBD1 (6 bases). This CDR3 has 16 residues. The V gene's germline CDR1 is MNHEY and CDR2 SVGEGT. Trimming removed 7 bases at V and 7 bases at J, with 23 bases between. The CDR3 reads CASNPNWGPLQQPQHF. The CDR3 DNA reads as TGTGCCAGCAATCCAAATTGGGGGCCTCTCCAACAGCCCCAGCATTTT.

This chain links TRBV9 with TRBJ1-1; D is unclear. The CDR3 consists of 13 residues. With 0 bases removed from V and 7 bases from J, the gap between germline ends came to 10 bases. CDR1 and CDR2 (germline): SGDLS, YYNGEE. The CDR3 coding sequence is TGTGCCAGCAGCGTAGTAGGTGAGAGTGAAGCTTTCTTT. Translating gives CASSVVGESEAFF. The full variable domain, in which reference TRBV9 and TRBJ1-1 provide the parts outside the CDR3, is DSGVTQTPKHLITATGQRVTLRCSPRSGDLSVYWYQQSLDQGLQFLIQYYNGEERAKGNILERFSAQQFPDLHSELNLSSLELGDSALYFCASSVVGESEAFFGQGTRLTVV.

This clonotype occurred a few times. The germline gene is not matched at one end of the junction; a read error may be the cause. The chain joins TRBV7-7 to TRBJ2-1, with D possibly TRBD2 on 5 matching bases. Germline CDR1 SSHAT, CDR2 FNYEAQ (reference sequence). CDR3 length equals 15 residues. The CDR3 DNA reads as TGTGCTAGCAGCTTAGGGCGGGCCCACTACAATGAGCAGTTCTTC. This codes for CASSLGRAHYNEQFF.